The subject of this entry is one TCR beta chain. Its specificity is unknown. Both 60 Vbeta primers and 13 Jbeta primers went into the PCR. Clones were read by immunoSEQ multiplex PCR, and TCRdb kept only the in-frame ones, dropping some. Altogether some 130,000 clones are present, 70% to 80% being singletons, with the ten largest covering 2.6%. V was pared by 8 bases and J by 5 bases, with 9 bases of the junction left unmatched. This CDR3 has 14 residues. Germline lookup yields CDR1 MGHDK and CDR2 SYGVNS. The data belong to a study of cytomegalovirus exposure and HLA in healthy donors. Study conclusions and caveats: In a later analysis, TCR association rates varied by HLA locus: DRB1 most, HLA-C fewest. Rare TCR sequences dominated, though some public TCRs recurred in many donors. Researchers had no immune exposure information except CMV serostatus available.

V and J are TRBV25-1 and TRBJ2-5; 9 bases are shared with TRBD1. The sequence was obtained from a woman aged 60-75 years in good health and CMV-seropositive. The sequencing sample was made of PBMCs. The CDR3 sequence is CASQDRGGRETQYF. CDR3 bases: TGTGCCAGCCAGGACAGGGGAGGGAGGGAGACCCAGTACTTC.